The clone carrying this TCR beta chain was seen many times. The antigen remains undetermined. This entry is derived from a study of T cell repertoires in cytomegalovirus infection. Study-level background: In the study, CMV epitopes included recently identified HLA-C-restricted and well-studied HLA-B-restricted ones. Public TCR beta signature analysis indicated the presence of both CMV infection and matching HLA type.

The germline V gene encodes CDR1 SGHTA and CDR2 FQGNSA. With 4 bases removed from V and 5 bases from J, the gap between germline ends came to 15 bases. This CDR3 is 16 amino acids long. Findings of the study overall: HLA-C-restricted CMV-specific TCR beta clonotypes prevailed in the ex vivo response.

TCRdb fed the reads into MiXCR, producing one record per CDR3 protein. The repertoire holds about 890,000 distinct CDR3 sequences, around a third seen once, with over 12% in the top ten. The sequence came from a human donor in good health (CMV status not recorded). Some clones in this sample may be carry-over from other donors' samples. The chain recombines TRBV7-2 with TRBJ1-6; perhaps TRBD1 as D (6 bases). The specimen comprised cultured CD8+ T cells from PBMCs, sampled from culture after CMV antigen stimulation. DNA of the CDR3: TGTGCCAGCAGCTCCCCACGGGGGGCGGATAATTCACCCCTCCACTTT. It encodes CASSSPRGADNSPLHF.